This is a list of T cell receptor beta chains from one sample in a study of T cell changes during pregnancy in multiple sclerosis. Only in-frame clones appear in the TCRdb table, and some are missing; sequencing was by immunoSEQ multiplex PCR. This table holds about 80,000 clones, approximately 90% found once. The sequencing here drew on peripheral blood, taken before pregnancy. Every receptor here comes from a female donor with multiple sclerosis, enrolled in a pregnancy study. CDR3s include the opening cysteine and the closing phenylalanine or tryptophan. The D gene is left open where the match is weak. Clone size appears in some rows only: once, few, many, or a class for an expanded clone.

j_call | clone_size | v_call | d_call | cdr3_nt | cdr3_aa
TRBJ1-2 | once | TRBV28 | TRBD1 | TGTGCCAGCAGTTGGGCCCTGACAGGGAGGGGCTACACCTTC | CASSWALTGRGYTF
TRBJ2-1 | NA | TRBV7-9 | NA | TGTGCCAGCAGCCCAGGACTAGGGGGAAAAAGCTCCTACAATGAGCAGTTCTTC | CASSPGLGGKSSYNEQFF
TRBJ2-7 | NA | TRBV5-1 | NA | TGCGCCAGCAGCTTGTCTCCTAATCCTATCACAGGGATCCGATCCTACGAGCAGTACTTC | CASSLSPNPITGIRSYEQYF
TRBJ1-5 | NA | TRBV13 | NA | TGTGCCAGCAGCTTAAGCGGGCAGCCCCAGCATTTT | CASSLSGQPQHF
TRBJ1-5 | NA | TRBV5-1 | NA | TGCGCCAGCAGCCCGGCAGGGGCCCTAAATCAGCCCCAGCATTTT | CASSPAGALNQPQHF
TRBJ2-7 | NA | TRBV29-1 | TRBD2 | TGCAGCGTACATGGACTAGCGGGAAAACCTCCCTACGAGCAGTACTTC | CSVHGLAGKPPYEQYF
TRBJ1-1 | NA | TRBV6-1 | NA | TGTGCCAGCAGTGAAGTAGTAGGCAGGGGAGCTTTCTTT | CASSEVVGRGAFF
TRBJ2-1 | NA | TRBV27 | TRBD2 | TGTGCCAGCAGCTCCCTGGGACTAGCGGGAGTAGGGGAGCAGTTCTTC | CASSSLGLAGVGEQFF
TRBJ2-7 | NA | TRBV28 | TRBD2 | TGTGCCAGCCGGGAGCGGGACTACGAGCAGTACTTC | CASRERDYEQYF
TRBJ1-5 | NA | TRBV18 | NA | TGTGCCAGCTCACAGGGGAGCAATCAGCCCCAGCATTTT | CASSQGSNQPQHF
TRBJ2-2 | NA | TRBV6-1 | TRBD2 | TGTGCCAGCAGTGAAAGACGACTAGCGGGTCCCACCGGGGAGCTGTTTTTT | CASSERRLAGPTGELFF
TRBJ2-7 | NA | TRBV11-3 | NA | TGTGCCAGCAGCTTAGCCGGGAGCTACGAGCAGTACTTC | CASSLAGSYEQYF